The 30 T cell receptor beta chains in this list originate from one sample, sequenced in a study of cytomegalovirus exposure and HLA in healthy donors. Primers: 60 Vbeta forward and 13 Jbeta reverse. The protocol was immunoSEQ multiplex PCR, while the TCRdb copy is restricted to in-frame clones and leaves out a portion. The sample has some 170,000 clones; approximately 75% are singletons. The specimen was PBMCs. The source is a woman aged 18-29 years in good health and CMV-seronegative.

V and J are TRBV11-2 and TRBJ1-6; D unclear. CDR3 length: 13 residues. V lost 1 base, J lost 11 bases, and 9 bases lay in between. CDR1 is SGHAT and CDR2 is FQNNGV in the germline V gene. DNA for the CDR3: TGTGCCAGCAGCTTAGTCGAGGGAACACCCCTCCACTTT. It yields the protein CASSLVEGTPLHF.

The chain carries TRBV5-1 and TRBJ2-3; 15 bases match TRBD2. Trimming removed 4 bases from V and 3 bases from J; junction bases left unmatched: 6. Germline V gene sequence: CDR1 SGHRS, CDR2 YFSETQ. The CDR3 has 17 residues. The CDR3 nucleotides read TGCGCCAGCAGCACCGGACTAGCGGGGGGGCCGACAGATACGCAGTATTTT. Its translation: CASSTGLAGGPTDTQYF.

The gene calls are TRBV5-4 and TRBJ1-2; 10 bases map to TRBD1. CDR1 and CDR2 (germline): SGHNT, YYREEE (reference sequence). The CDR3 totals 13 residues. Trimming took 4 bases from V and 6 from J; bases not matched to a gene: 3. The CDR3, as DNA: TGTGCCAGCAGCCAAGGACAGGGGGATGGCTACACCTTC. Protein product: CASSQGQGDGYTF.

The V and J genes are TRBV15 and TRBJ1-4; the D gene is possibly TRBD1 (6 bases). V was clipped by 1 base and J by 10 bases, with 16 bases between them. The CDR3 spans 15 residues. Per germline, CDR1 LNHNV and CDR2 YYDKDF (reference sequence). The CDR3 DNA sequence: TGTGCCACCAGCAGAGCCGACAGGATATGGGGAAAACTGTTTTTT. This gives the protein CATSRADRIWGKLFF.

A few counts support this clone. The CDR3 here is CASSDVKGAPRNEQFF. The DNA for the CDR3 is TGTGCCAGCAGTGACGTAAAGGGGGCACCAAGGAATGAGCAGTTCTTC. The chain carries TRBV25-1 and TRBJ2-1, with 7 bases aligning to TRBD1. V gave up 3 bases and J gave up 7 bases; unmatched junction bases: 12. Germline loops: CDR1 MGHDK, CDR2 SYGVNS. The CDR3 has 16 amino acids.

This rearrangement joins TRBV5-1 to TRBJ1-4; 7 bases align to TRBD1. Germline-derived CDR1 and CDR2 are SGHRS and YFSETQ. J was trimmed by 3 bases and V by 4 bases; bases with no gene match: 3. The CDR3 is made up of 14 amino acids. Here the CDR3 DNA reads TGCGCCAGCAGCACCGGGACAGCTAATGAAAAACTGTTTTTT. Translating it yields CASSTGTANEKLFF.

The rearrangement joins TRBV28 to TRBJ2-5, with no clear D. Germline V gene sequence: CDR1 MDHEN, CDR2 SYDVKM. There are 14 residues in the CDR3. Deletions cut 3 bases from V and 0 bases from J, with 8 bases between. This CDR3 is CASSFLGNQETQYF. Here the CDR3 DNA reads TGTGCCAGCAGTTTTCTAGGAAACCAAGAGACCCAGTACTTC.

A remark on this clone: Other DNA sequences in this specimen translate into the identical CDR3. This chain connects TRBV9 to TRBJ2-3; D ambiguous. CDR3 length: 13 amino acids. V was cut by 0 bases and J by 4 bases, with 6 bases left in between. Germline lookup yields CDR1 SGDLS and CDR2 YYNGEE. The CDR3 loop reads CASSVAVPDTQYF. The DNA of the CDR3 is TGTGCCAGCAGCGTAGCGGTACCAGATACGCAGTATTTT.

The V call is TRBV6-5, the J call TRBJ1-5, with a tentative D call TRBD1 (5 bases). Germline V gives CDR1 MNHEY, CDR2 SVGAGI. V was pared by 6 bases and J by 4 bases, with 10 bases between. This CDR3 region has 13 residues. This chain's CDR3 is CASRKQVNQPQHF. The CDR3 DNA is TGTGCCAGCAGAAAACAGGTAAATCAGCCCCAGCATTTT.

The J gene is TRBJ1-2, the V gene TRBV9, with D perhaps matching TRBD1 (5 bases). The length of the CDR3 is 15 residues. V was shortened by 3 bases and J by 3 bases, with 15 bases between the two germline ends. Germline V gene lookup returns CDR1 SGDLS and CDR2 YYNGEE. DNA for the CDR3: TGTGCCAGCAGCGGATATCAGGGACTGGACTATGGCTACACCTTC. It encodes CASSGYQGLDYGYTF.

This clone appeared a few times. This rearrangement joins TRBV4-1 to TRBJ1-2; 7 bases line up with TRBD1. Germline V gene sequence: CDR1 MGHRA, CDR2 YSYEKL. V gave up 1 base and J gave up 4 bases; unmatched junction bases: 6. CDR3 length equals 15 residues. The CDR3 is CASSQVGRGFYGYTF. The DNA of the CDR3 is TGCGCCAGCAGCCAAGTGGGCAGGGGGTTCTATGGCTACACCTTC.

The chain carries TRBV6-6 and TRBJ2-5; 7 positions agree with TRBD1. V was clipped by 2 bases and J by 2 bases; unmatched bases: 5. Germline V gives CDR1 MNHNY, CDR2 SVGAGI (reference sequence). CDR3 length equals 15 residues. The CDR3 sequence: CASSYPGTAQETQYF. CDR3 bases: TGTGCCAGCAGTTACCCTGGGACAGCTCAAGAGACCCAGTACTTC.

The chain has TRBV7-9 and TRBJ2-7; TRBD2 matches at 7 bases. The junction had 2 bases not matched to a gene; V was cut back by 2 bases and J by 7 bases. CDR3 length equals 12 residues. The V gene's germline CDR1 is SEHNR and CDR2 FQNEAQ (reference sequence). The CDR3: CASSLLGGEQYF. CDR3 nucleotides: TGTGCCAGCAGCTTATTGGGAGGGGAGCAGTACTTC. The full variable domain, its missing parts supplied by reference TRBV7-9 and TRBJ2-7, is DTGVSQNPRHKITKRGQNVTFRCDPISEHNRLYWYRQTLGQGPEFLTYFQNEAQLEKSRLLSDRFSAERPKGSFSTLEIQRTEQGDSAMYLCASSLLGGEQYFGPGTRLTVT.

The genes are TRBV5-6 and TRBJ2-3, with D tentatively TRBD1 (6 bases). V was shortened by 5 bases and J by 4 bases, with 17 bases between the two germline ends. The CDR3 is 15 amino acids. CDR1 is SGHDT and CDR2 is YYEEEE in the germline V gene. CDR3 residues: CASRYAGAGADTQYF. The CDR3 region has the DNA TGTGCCAGCAGGTACGCAGGGGCAGGCGCAGATACGCAGTATTTT.

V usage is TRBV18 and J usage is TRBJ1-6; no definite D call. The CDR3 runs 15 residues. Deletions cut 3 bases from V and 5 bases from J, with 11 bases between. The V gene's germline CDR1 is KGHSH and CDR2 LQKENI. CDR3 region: CASSPLGLHNSPLHF. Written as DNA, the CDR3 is TGTGCCAGCTCACCTTTAGGACTGCATAATTCACCCCTCCACTTT.

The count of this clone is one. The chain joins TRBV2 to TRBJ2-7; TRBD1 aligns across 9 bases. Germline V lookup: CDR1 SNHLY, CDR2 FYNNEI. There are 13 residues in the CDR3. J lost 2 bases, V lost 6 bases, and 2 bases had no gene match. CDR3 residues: CASRWTGAYEQYF. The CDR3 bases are TGTGCCAGCAGGTGGACAGGGGCCTACGAGCAGTACTTC.

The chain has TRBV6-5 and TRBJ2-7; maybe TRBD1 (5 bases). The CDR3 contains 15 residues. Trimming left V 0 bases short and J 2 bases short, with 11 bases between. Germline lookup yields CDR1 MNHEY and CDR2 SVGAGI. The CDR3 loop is CASSYSIQDAYEQYF. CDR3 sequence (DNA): TGTGCCAGCAGTTACTCGATACAGGACGCCTACGAGCAGTACTTC.

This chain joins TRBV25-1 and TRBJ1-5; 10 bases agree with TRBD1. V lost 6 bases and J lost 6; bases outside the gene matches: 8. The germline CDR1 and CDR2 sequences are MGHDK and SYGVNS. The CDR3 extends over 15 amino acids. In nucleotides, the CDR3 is TGTGCCAGCAGCACTGGACAGGGGGATGTTCAGCCCCAGCATTTT. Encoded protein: CASSTGQGDVQPQHF.

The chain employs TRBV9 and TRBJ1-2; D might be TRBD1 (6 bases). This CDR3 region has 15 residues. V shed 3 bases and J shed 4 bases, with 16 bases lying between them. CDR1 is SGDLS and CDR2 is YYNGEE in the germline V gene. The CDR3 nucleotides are TGTGCCAGCAGCGGTCAGGGGATAGGTGGCTATGGCTACACCTTC. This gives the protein CASSGQGIGGYGYTF.

The CDR3 loop is CATCQGHTDTQYF. Written as DNA, the CDR3 is TGCGCCACCTGCCAGGGACACACAGATACGCAGTATTTT. The J gene is TRBJ2-3, the V gene TRBV5-1, with a weak D call TRBD1 (6 bases). From germline, CDR1 is SGHRS and CDR2 YFSETQ. The CDR3 has 13 amino acids. Trimming cost V 9 bases and J 2 bases, with 13 bases left between them.

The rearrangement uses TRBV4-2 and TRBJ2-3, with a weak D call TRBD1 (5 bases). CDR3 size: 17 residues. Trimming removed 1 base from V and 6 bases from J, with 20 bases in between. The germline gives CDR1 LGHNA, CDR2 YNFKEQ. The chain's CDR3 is CASSQVSGHTTVDTQYF. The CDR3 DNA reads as TGTGCCAGCAGCCAAGTATCCGGACACACCACCGTGGATACGCAGTATTTT.

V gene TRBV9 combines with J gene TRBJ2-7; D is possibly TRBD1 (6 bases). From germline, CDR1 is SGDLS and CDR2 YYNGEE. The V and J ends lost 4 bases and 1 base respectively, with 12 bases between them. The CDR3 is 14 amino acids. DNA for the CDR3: TGTGCCAGCAGCCTCGGACAGACTTCCTACGAGCAGTACTTC. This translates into CASSLGQTSYEQYF.

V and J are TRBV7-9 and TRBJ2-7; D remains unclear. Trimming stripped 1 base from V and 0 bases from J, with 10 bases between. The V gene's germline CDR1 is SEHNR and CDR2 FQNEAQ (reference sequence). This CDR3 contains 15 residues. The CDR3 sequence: CASSLGQAASYEQYF. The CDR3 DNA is TGTGCCAGCAGCTTAGGGCAGGCCGCCTCCTACGAGCAGTACTTC.

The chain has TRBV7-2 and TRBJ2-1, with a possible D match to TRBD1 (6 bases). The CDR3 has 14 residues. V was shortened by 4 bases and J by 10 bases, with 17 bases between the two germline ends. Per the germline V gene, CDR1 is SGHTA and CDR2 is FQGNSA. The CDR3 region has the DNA TGTGCCAGCAGCTCGACAGGCGAGCGGCTCGAGCAGTTCTTC. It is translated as CASSSTGERLEQFF.

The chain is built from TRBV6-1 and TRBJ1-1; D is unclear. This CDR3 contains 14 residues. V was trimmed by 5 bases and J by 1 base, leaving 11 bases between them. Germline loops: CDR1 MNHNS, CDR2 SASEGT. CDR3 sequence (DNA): TGTGCCAGCAGTCCTCGGACTCGGAACACTGAAGCTTTCTTT. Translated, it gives CASSPRTRNTEAFF.

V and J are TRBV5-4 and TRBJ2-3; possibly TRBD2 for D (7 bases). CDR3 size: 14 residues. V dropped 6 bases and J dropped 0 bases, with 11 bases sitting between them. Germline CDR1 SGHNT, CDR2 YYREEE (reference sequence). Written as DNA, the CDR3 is TGTGCCAGCATGGGGGGGGCGAGCACAGATACGCAGTATTTT. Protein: CASMGGASTDTQYF.

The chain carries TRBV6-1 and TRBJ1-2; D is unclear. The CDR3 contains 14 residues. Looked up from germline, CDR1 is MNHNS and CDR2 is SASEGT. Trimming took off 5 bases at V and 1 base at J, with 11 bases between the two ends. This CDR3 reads CASSPLGGNYGYTF. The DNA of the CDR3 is TGTGCCAGCAGTCCGCTCGGCGGTAACTATGGCTACACCTTC.

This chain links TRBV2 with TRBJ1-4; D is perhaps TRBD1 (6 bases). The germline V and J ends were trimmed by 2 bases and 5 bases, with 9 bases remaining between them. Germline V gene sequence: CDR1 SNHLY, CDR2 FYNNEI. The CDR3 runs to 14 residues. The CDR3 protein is CASSEQGRNEKLFF. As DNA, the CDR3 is TGTGCCAGCAGTGAACAGGGGCGAAATGAAAAACTGTTTTTT.

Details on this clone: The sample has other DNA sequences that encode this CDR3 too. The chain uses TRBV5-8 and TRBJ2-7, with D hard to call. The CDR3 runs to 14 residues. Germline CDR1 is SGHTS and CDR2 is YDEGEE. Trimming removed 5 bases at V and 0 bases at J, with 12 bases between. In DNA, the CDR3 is TGTGCCAGCAGTCCCCGCAGGAACTCCTACGAGCAGTACTTC. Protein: CASSPRRNSYEQYF.

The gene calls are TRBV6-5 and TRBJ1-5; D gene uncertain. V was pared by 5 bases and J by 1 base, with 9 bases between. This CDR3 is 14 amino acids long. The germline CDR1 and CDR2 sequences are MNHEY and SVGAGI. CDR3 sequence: CASSQVSSNQPQHF. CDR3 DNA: TGTGCCAGCAGTCAGGTGTCAAGCAATCAGCCCCAGCATTTT.